This record concerns one TCR beta chain sequence. V gave up 4 bases and J gave up 6 bases; unmatched junction bases: 6. This CDR3 has 14 residues. The germline gives CDR1 SGHNT, CDR2 YYREEE (reference sequence). The record originates from a study of blood T cell repertoires in COVID-19. The repertoire was sequenced with immunoSEQ multiplex PCR; TCRdb's copy has only in-frame clones and lacks some. The table has 110,000 to 150,000 clones, roughly four fifths seen once. The specimen was peripheral blood. The TCR originated in an elderly woman with acute or convalescent COVID-19. The gene calls are TRBV5-4 and TRBJ1-4, with 7 bases matching TRBD1. In DNA, the CDR3 is TGTGCCAGCAGCCCGGGCGGGACAGATGAAAAACTGTTTTTT. The encoded protein is CASSPGGTDEKLFF.